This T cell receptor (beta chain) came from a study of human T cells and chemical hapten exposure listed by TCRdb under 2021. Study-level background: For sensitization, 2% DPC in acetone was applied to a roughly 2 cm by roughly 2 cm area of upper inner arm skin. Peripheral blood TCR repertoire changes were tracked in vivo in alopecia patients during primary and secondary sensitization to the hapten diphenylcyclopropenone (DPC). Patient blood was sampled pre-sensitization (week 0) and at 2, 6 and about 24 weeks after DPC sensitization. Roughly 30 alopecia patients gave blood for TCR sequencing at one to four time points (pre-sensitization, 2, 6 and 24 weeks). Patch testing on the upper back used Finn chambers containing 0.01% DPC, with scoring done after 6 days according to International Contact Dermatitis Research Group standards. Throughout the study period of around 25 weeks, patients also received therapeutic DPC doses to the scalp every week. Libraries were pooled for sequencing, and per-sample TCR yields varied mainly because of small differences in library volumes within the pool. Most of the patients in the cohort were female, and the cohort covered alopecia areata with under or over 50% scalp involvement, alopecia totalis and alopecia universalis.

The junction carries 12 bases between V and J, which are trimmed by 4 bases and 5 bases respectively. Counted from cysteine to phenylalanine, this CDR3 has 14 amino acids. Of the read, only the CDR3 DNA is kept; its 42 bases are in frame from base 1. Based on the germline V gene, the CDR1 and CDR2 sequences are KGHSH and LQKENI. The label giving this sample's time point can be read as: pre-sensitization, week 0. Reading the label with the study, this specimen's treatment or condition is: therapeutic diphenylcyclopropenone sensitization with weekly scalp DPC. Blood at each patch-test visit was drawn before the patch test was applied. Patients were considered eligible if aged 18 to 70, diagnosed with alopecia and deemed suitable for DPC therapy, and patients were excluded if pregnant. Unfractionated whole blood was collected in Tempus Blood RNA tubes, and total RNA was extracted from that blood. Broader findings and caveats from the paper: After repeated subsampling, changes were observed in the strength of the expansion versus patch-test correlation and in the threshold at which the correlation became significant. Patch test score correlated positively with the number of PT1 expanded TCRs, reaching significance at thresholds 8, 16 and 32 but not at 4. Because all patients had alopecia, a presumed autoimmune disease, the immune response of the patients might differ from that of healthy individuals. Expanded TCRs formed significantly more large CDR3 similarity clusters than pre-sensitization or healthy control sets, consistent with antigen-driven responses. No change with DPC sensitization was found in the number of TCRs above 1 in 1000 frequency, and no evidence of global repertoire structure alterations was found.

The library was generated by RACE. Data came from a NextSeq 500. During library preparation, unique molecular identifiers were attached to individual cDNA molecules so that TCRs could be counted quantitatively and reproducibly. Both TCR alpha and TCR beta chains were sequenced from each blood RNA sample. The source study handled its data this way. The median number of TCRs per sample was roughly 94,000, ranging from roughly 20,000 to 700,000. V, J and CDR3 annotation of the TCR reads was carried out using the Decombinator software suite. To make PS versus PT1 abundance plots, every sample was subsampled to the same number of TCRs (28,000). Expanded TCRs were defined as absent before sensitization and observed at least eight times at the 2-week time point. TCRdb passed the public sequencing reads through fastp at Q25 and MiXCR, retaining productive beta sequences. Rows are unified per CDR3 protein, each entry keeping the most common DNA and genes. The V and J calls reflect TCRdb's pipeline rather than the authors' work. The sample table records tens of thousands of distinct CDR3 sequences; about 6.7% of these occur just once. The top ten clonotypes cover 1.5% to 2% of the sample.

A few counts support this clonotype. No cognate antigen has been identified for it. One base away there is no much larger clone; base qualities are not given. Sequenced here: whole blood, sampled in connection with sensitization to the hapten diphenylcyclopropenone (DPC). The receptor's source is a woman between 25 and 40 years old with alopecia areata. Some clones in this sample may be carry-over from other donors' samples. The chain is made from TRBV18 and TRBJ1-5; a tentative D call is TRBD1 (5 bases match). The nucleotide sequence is TGTGCCAGCTCACTGGAGATGGGGGATCAGCCCCAGCATTTT. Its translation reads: CASSLEMGDQPQHF. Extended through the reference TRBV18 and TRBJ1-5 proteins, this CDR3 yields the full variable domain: NAGVMQNPRHLVRRRGQEARLRCSPMKGHSHVYWYRQLPEEGLKFMVYLQKENIIDESGMPKERFSAEFPKEGPSILRIQQVVRGDSAAYFCASSLEMGDQPQHFGDGTRLSIL.